This is a list of T cell receptor beta chains from one sample in a study of blood T cell repertoires in COVID-19. TCRdb keeps only in-frame clones here, not all; method: immunoSEQ multiplex PCR. The sample includes about 140,000 clones, about 77% of them seen just once. Material for sequencing was peripheral blood. The receptors stem from a woman in her forties or fifties with active or convalescent COVID-19. CDR3s include the opening cysteine and the closing phenylalanine or tryptophan. A D gene is named only where the DNA matches it firmly. Part of the rows lack a size; the others show once, few, many or a class for expanded clones.

J,D,V,size,DNA,CDR3
TRBJ1-4,NA,TRBV19,NA,TGTGCCAGTAGTATTAGGGGACAAGATAATGAAAAACTGTTTTTT,CASSIRGQDNEKLFF
TRBJ1-4,TRBD1,TRBV30,NA,TGTGCCTGGAGCCCGGACAGGCGGAATGAAAAACTGTTTTTT,CAWSPDRRNEKLFF
TRBJ2-3,TRBD2,TRBV4-3,NA,TGCGCCAGCAGCCTCGGACTAGCGGAAAGCACAGATACGCAGTATTTT,CASSLGLAESTDTQYF
TRBJ1-2,NA,TRBV11-2,NA,TGTGCCAGCAGCTTGCTTCCCGGTCTAGGGGGCTATGGCTACACCTTC,CASSLLPGLGGYGYTF
TRBJ1-2,TRBD1,TRBV11-2,NA,TGTGCCAGCCTTGGGGGACAGGTTCGTGGCTACACCTTC,CASLGGQVRGYTF
TRBJ1-2,TRBD1,TRBV7-9,NA,TGTGCCAGCAGCTTAGAGACAGGGCTCTACACCTTC,CASSLETGLYTF
TRBJ1-2,TRBD1,TRBV9,NA,TGTGCCAGCAGCTCCCGACAGGGGGCTTTGGATGGCTACACCTTC,CASSSRQGALDGYTF
TRBJ2-1,NA,TRBV11-2,NA,TGTGCCAGCAGCCTCACCCGGGAGAAGCAGTTCTTC,CASSLTREKQFF
TRBJ2-1,TRBD2,TRBV30,NA,TGTGCCTGGAGTGACGAACTAGCGGAAAAACTATACAATGAGCAGTTCTTC,CAWSDELAEKLYNEQFF
TRBJ1-1,NA,TRBV10-1,NA,TGCGCCAGCAGTGAGAAGTCGTTGTGCGGAGTGTGTGCGGTCACTGAAGCTTTCTTT,CASSEKSLCGVCAVTEAFF
TRBJ1-3,NA,TRBV7-2,NA,TGTGCCAGCAGCCCCAGGGTATCCCCTGGAAACACCATATATTTT,CASSPRVSPGNTIYF
TRBJ1-4,NA,TRBV7-9,NA,TGTGCCAGCAGCTTAGCGCAGACAGCTAATGAAAAACTGTTTTTT,CASSLAQTANEKLFF
TRBJ1-1,NA,TRBV7-2,NA,TGTGCCAGCAGCTTTTCAAAGAACACTGAAGCTTTCTTT,CASSFSKNTEAFF
TRBJ2-2,TRBD1,TRBV19,few,TGTGCCAGTAGTGCAAACAGGGGCGCGGACACCGGGGAGCTGTTTTTT,CASSANRGADTGELFF
TRBJ1-5,NA,TRBV18,once,TGTGCCAGCTCACCGGGGCAGGGGATTCAGCCCCAGCATTTT,CASSPGQGIQPQHF
TRBJ2-5,TRBD1,TRBV6-5,once,TGTGCCAGCAGCCCCCGACAGGGGGCCTGGGAGACCCAGTACTTC,CASSPRQGAWETQYF
TRBJ2-7,NA,TRBV11-2,NA,TGTGCCAGCAGCTTAGCTCCGGGCGAGCAGTACTTC,CASSLAPGEQYF
TRBJ1-6,TRBD1,TRBV6-5,NA,TGTGCCAGCAGCGCTGGGACAGGGGCTTCTCAGGGCTTT,CASSAGTGASQGF
TRBJ1-2,NA,TRBV7-9,NA,TGTGCCAGCAGCTTCTCGAGCGGGGCAAGTTATGGCTACACCTTC,CASSFSSGASYGYTF
TRBJ2-7,NA,TRBV6-1,once,TGTGCCAGCAGTGAAGTCGTCAGGGGCTACGAGCAGTACTTC,CASSEVVRGYEQYF
TRBJ2-5,TRBD2,TRBV19,NA,TGTGCCAGTAGTATAAGGTCACTAGCGGGGGGACAAGAGACCCAGTACTTC,CASSIRSLAGGQETQYF
TRBJ1-1,TRBD1,TRBV4-3,NA,TGCGCCAGCAGCCACTCAGGGGGTGTGAACACTGAAGCTTTCTTT,CASSHSGGVNTEAFF
TRBJ1-2,TRBD1,TRBV2,NA,TGTGCCAGCAGTGAGTTTCCCCCCACAGGGGGCGCGAACTATGGCTACACCTTC,CASSEFPPTGGANYGYTF
TRBJ1-6,NA,TRBV6-2/TRBV6-3,NA,TGTGCCAGCAGTTACTCAGACTGGCCAAATTCACCCCTCCACTTT,CASSYSDWPNSPLHF
TRBJ1-6,TRBD1,TRBV30,NA,TGTGCCTGGGGGACAGGGGGTAATTCACCCCTCCACTTT,CAWGTGGNSPLHF
TRBJ2-1,TRBD2,TRBV2,NA,TGTGCCAGCAGTAAAGCGGAGGGACTAGAAGGAAGTGAGCAGTTCTTC,CASSKAEGLEGSEQFF
TRBJ1-1,TRBD1,TRBV28,NA,TGTGCCAGCAGCCCCGCGACAGGGGCAATTACTGAAGCTTTCTTT,CASSPATGAITEAFF
TRBJ2-7,NA,TRBV5-6,NA,TGTGCCAGCAGCTTGTCGGGTTACGAAGCCTACGAGCAGTACTTC,CASSLSGYEAYEQYF
TRBJ1-1,NA,TRBV29-1,NA,TGCAGCGTTGAGGGGGCAGCCAAGAACACTGAAGCTTTCTTT,CSVEGAAKNTEAFF
TRBJ1-2,TRBD1,TRBV2,NA,TGTGCCAGCAGTGTGAACGACAGGGTCAAAGGCTACACCTTC,CASSVNDRVKGYTF
TRBJ1-3,NA,TRBV30,few,TGTGCCTGGACAGAGGGCACCTATCCCTCCTCTGGAAACACCATATATTTT,CAWTEGTYPSSGNTIYF
TRBJ1-1,NA,TRBV18,NA,TGTGCCAGCTCATCCAATTTGAAGGAGTTATTAAGAAGCACTGAAGCTTTCTTT,CASSSNLKELLRSTEAFF
TRBJ1-2,NA,TRBV29-1,NA,TGCAGCGTTGATGGCAGGACTGGAACGGATGGCTACACCTTC,CSVDGRTGTDGYTF
TRBJ2-2,TRBD2,TRBV5-4,NA,TGTGCCAGCAGCTTCAGGACTAGCGGCAACACCGGGGAGCTGTTTTTT,CASSFRTSGNTGELFF
TRBJ2-5,TRBD2,TRBV5-8,few,TGTGCCAGCAGCGTCACACTCGGGGGGGGAGAGACCCAGTACTTC,CASSVTLGGGETQYF
TRBJ2-7,TRBD1,TRBV6-1,NA,TGTGCCAGCAGTGAGCGGAGACAGGGGGCTGACGAGCAGTACTTC,CASSERRQGADEQYF
TRBJ2-7,NA,TRBV14,once,TGTGCCAGCAGCCCTAATCACCGGGGAAACTCCTACGAGCAGTACTTC,CASSPNHRGNSYEQYF
TRBJ1-6,TRBD1,TRBV3-1/TRBV3-2,NA,TGTGCCAGCAGCCAATACAGGGGGGGCGGCAATTCACCCCTCCACTTT,CASSQYRGGGNSPLHF
TRBJ2-3,TRBD2,TRBV6-8,NA,TGTGCCAGCAGTTACTGGGCGGGAGTTGCAGATACGCAGTATTTT,CASSYWAGVADTQYF
TRBJ1-5,NA,TRBV4-2,few,TGTGCCAGCAGCCAAGATTTGGGCGGCAATCAGCCCCAGCATTTT,CASSQDLGGNQPQHF
TRBJ2-3,TRBD1,TRBV18,NA,TGTGCCAGCTCACCAACAGGGGGCTTAGATACGCAGTATTTT,CASSPTGGLDTQYF
TRBJ1-4,TRBD1,TRBV18,once,TGTGCCAGCTCACCACGTACTCGGGACAGCCAGAATGAAAAACTGTTTTTT,CASSPRTRDSQNEKLFF
TRBJ1-1,NA,TRBV27,NA,TGTGCCAGCAGTTTACGGTCAGGGTCTGAAGCTTTCTTT,CASSLRSGSEAFF
TRBJ1-1,NA,TRBV9,once,TGTGCCAGCAGCGTAGTGGGGGGGAACACTGAAGCTTTCTTT,CASSVVGGNTEAFF
TRBJ2-3,NA,TRBV6-5,once,TGTGCCAGCACCACCCAGGGGGATACGCAGTATTTT,CASTTQGDTQYF
TRBJ2-1,TRBD2,TRBV11-3,NA,TGTGCCAGCAGCCTACTAGCGGGAGGGATCAATGAGCAGTTCTTC,CASSLLAGGINEQFF
TRBJ1-5,NA,TRBV5-5,once,TGTGCCAGCAGCTACAACGTGGATCAGCCCCAGCATTTT,CASSYNVDQPQHF
TRBJ1-2,NA,TRBV28,NA,TGTGCCAGCAGTCCCGCAATGTGGACAGACTATGGCTACACCTTC,CASSPAMWTDYGYTF
TRBJ1-3,NA,TRBV18,NA,TGTGCCAGCTCACCACCGAACCCTCGAGGGACTGGAAACACCATATATTTT,CASSPPNPRGTGNTIYF
TRBJ1-1,NA,TRBV6-2/TRBV6-3,NA,TGTGCCAGCACCCCGGTTCGGGGAACTGAAGCTTTCTTT,CASTPVRGTEAFF
TRBJ2-3,TRBD1,TRBV18,NA,TGTGCCAGCTCACCGCGACAGGGTGGGGGTACAGATACGCAGTATTTT,CASSPRQGGGTDTQYF
TRBJ2-5,NA,TRBV5-1,NA,TGCGCCAGCAGCCCACAGGGACGTGGGGGAGAGACCCAGTACTTC,CASSPQGRGGETQYF
TRBJ1-5,TRBD1,TRBV27,NA,TGTGCCAGCAGCCCCGGGACAGCGGACAATCAGCCCCAGCATTTT,CASSPGTADNQPQHF
TRBJ2-2,NA,TRBV11-2,NA,TGTGCCAGCAGCTACAGGAAGGGACTGAACACCGGGGAGCTGTTTTTT,CASSYRKGLNTGELFF
TRBJ1-6,NA,TRBV19,NA,TGTGCCAGTAGCTGGTCAAGGAGGGATTCACCCCTCCACTTT,CASSWSRRDSPLHF
TRBJ2-1,TRBD2,TRBV5-4,NA,TGTGCCAGCAGGATGGGGGGGAGGGCCGTCAATGAGCAGTTCTTC,CASRMGGRAVNEQFF
TRBJ2-5,TRBD2,TRBV7-9,NA,TGTGCCAGCAGCTTAAGGCGGGAGGGCCGGGAGACCCAGTACTTC,CASSLRREGRETQYF